This T cell receptor beta chain emerged from a study of cytomegalovirus exposure and HLA in healthy donors. Germline CDR1 and CDR2: KGHSH and LQKENI. The CDR3 extends over 16 amino acids. The junction had 5 bases not matched to a gene; V was cut back by 4 bases and J by 1 base. Overall study findings and caveats: Both high specificity and high sensitivity reportedly marked the classifier's diagnosis of cytomegalovirus status. Some TCR beta chains (roughly 160 of them) were listed as cytomegalovirus-associated.

In regard to this clone: What it recognizes is unknown.

Primers included in the PCR were 60 Vbeta and 13 Jbeta primers. The table came from immunoSEQ multiplex PCR; TCRdb's copy has only in-frame clones and leaves some out. The sample contains 200,000 to 250,000 clones, about 77% of which appear only once. Healthy donors of bone marrow made up the group. J is TRBJ2-5 and V is TRBV18; 11 positions match TRBD1. This TCR derives from a woman aged 25 to 39 in good health and CMV-seronegative. Sequenced material: PBMCs. The CDR3 DNA sequence: TGTGCCAGCTCACTGGGACAGGGGGTTACCCAAGAGACCCAGTACTTC. Residues: CASSLGQGVTQETQYF.